This TCR beta chain was obtained from a study of OX40 agonist ivuxolimab in advanced cancers. On the study more broadly: Subjects had a mean age of about 65 years, with a range of about 23 to 79; more than 75% were male. Allowance was made for prior anti-PD-1, anti-PD-L1 or anti-CTLA-4 therapy, and roughly 39% had some. The study reported partial responses in three patients: one hepatocellular carcinoma, two cutaneous melanoma.

Germline loops: CDR1 SGHTA, CDR2 FQGTGA. This CDR3 has 15 residues. With 4 bases removed from V and 6 bases from J, the gap between germline ends came to 17 bases. A word on this clone: What it binds is unknown. Different DNA sequences within this sample yield the same CDR3.

Study results and limitations: By week 6 at 0.1 to 3.0 mg/kg, blood CD4+ and CD8+ T cells had expanded clonally.

TCRdb's copy holds only in-frame clones and misses some; the assay was immunoSEQ multiplex PCR. This sample has tens of thousands of clones; about nine tenths occur once, and the top ten carry approximately 16%. The sequencing here drew on CD4+ or CD8+ T cells sorted from blood, taken in a trial of the OX40 agonist ivuxolimab. The TCR originated in an adult with an advanced solid tumor such as melanoma, head and neck, liver or kidney cancer. The chain carries TRBV7-3 and TRBJ2-3; D is unresolved. CDR3 in amino acids: CASSSLGLDGDTQYF. The CDR3 DNA sequence: TGTGCCAGCAGCTCTCTCGGGCTGGACGGGGATACGCAGTATTTT. Using reference TRBV7-3 and TRBJ2-3 for the parts outside the CDR3, the full variable domain is GAGVSQTPSNKVTEKGKYVELRCDPISGHTALYWYRQSLGQGPEFLIYFQGTGAADDSGLPNDRFFAVRPEGSVSTLKIQRTERGDSAVYLCASSSLGLDGDTQYFGPGTRLTVL.